The 8 T cell receptor beta chains reported below all come from one sample, sequenced in a study of HIV-infected patients and healthy controls (dated by TCRdb to the mid-2010s). Whole blood was used without cell fractionation, so the repertoire reflected all unsorted peripheral T cells. Libraries were prepared through 5' RACE. For sequencing, an Illumina MiSeq was employed. Roughly 490 ng RNA was reverse transcribed with SuperScript III using primers against the alpha and beta constant regions. Separate libraries for the alpha and beta chains were generated through chain-specific third strand synthesis that incorporated multiplexing indices. The raw public reads went through TCRdb reprocessing: fastp at Q25, MiXCR clone calling, in-frame beta chains kept. All rows with the same CDR3 protein become a single entry with the most common DNA and genes. The sample includes 8,000 to 10,000 distinct CDR3 sequences, with roughly 7% observed a single time. The ten largest make up 30% to 45% of the sample.

This material consisted of blood, taken before antiretroviral therapy. These receptors originate from an adult with HIV infection.

Many counts were recorded for this clonotype. The V gene is TRBV7-3, the J gene TRBJ2-6, with unresolved D. The CDR3 is 15 amino acids. V lost 0 bases and J 2 bases, leaving 5 bases between the germline ends. Germline V gene data show CDR1 as SGHTA and CDR2 as FQGTGA. CDR3 sequence: CASSLTLTGANVLTF. In DNA form, the CDR3 reads TGTGCCAGCAGCTTAACGCTGACTGGGGCCAACGTCCTGACTTTC.

Many counts were recorded for this clonotype. J is TRBJ2-7 and V is TRBV27; D remains unclear. Per germline, CDR1 MNHEY and CDR2 SMNVEV (reference sequence). Deletions cut 7 bases from V and 2 bases from J, with 12 bases between. The CDR3 runs to 13 residues. The CDR3 DNA follows: TGTGCCAGCATTCGGCTAGACACCTACGAGCAGTACTTC. Residues: CASIRLDTYEQYF.

This clonotype was picked up a small number of times. This rearrangement joins TRBV5-1 to TRBJ2-3; D ambiguous. The V gene's germline CDR1 is SGHRS and CDR2 YFSETQ. This CDR3 has 14 residues. Trimming pared 5 bases from V and 3 bases from J, leaving 13 bases between. This CDR3 reads CASRFTDGTDTQYF. Written as DNA, the CDR3 is TGCGCCAGCAGGTTTACGGACGGTACAGATACGCAGTATTTT.

This clonotype was found many times. J is TRBJ1-3 and V is TRBV7-2; D unclear. Trimming removed 3 bases at V and 0 bases at J, with 9 bases between. Per the germline V gene, CDR1 is SGHTA and CDR2 is FQGNSA. The CDR3 consists of 15 residues. CDR3 loop: CASSFRPDSGNTIYF. The DNA of the CDR3 is TGTGCCAGCAGCTTCAGACCGGACTCTGGAAACACCATATATTTT.

This clonotype occurred many times. This sequence joins TRBV7-9 and TRBJ2-3; 9 nucleotides agree with TRBD2. CDR3 length: 13 residues. The ends lost 6 bases at V and 4 bases at J; junction bases unmatched: 2. Per germline, CDR1 SEHNR and CDR2 FQNEAQ (reference sequence). The CDR3 DNA sequence: TGTGCCAGCAGGGGACTAGCTTCAGATACGCAGTATTTT. Translating it yields CASRGLASDTQYF.

This clonotype has at least ten counts. This chain connects TRBV12-3 or TRBV12-4 to TRBJ2-3, with TRBD2 matching 8 bases. The CDR3 has 15 amino acids. With V trimmed by 5 bases and J by 1 base, 5 bases remained unmatched. This CDR3 reads CASSLGLARTDTQYF. Here the CDR3 DNA reads TGTGCCAGCAGTCTAGGACTAGCCCGCACAGATACGCAGTATTTT.

This clonotype appeared many times. V usage is TRBV19 and J usage is TRBJ1-5; no clear D. Trimming took 3 bases from V and 5 from J, leaving 8 bases between them. Per the germline V gene, CDR1 is LNHDA and CDR2 is SQIVND (reference sequence). The CDR3 has 13 amino acids. The chain's CDR3 is CASSMVGDQPQHF. CDR3 sequence (DNA): TGTGCCAGTAGTATGGTAGGAGATCAGCCCCAGCATTTT.

This clonotype was detected many times. The chain uses TRBV6-5 and TRBJ1-2, with 12 positions matching TRBD1. In germline, CDR1 is MNHEY, CDR2 SVGAGI. V shed 2 bases, J shed 4 bases, and the junction held 2 bases outside the gene matches. The CDR3 runs to 15 residues. CDR3 DNA: TGTGCCAGCAGTTACGGGACAGGGGGCGTCTATGGCTACACCTTC. Protein sequence: CASSYGTGGVYGYTF.